This TCR beta chain was observed in a study of blood T cell repertoires in COVID-19. Across the study: Collection of acute and convalescent COVID-19 samples took place in the United States, Italy and Spain. PBMCs, B-cell-depleted T cells, or T cells provided the cDNA or gDNA that made up the material.

As handled by the study authors: Estimated nucleated cell counts came from reference gene primer amplification. Repertoires were generated with immunoSEQ multiplex PCR, while TCRdb's copy carries only in-frame clones and drops some. Clone size and the V and J calls come from that table; the DNA yielded D and trimming. This sample yields over 200,000 clones, of which over 80% are seen a single time; around 27% belongs to the top ten. The germline CDR1 and CDR2 sequences are SGHDT and YYEEEE. The CDR3 has 11 residues. Trimming shortened V by 6 bases and J by 8 bases, and 8 bases separated the two germline ends.

Sequenced sample: peripheral blood. The V gene is TRBV5-6, the J gene TRBJ2-2; D call uncertain. This receptor was taken from a middle-aged man with acute or convalescent COVID-19. This chain's CDR3 is CASKSRGELFF. Here the CDR3 DNA reads TGTGCCAGCAAATCGAGGGGGGAGCTGTTTTTT. The whole variable domain, filled in from reference TRBV5-6 and TRBJ2-2, reads DAGVTQSPTHLIKTRGQQVTLRCSPKSGHDTVSWYQQALGQGPQFIFQYYEEEERQRGNFPDRFSGHQFPNYSSELNVNALLLGDSALYLCASKSRGELFFGEGSRLTVL.